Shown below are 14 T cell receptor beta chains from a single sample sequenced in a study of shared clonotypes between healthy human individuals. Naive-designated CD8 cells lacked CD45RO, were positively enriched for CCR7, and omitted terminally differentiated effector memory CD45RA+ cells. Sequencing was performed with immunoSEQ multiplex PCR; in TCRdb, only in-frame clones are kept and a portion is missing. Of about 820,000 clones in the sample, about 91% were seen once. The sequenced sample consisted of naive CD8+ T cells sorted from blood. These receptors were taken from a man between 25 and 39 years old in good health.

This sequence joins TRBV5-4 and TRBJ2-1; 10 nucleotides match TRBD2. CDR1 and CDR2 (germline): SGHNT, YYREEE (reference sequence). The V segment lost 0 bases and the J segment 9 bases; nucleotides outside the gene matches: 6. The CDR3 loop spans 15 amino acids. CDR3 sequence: CASSLAAGGLSEQFF. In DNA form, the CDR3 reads TGTGCCAGCAGCTTGGCAGCGGGAGGGTTGAGTGAGCAGTTCTTC.

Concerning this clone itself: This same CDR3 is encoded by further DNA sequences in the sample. CDR3 loop: CASSDYEQYF. In DNA form, the CDR3 reads TGTGCCAGCAGTGACTACGAGCAGTACTTC. This sequence joins TRBV6-1 and TRBJ2-7, with D hard to call. This CDR3 has 10 residues. Per the germline V gene, CDR1 is MNHNS and CDR2 is SASEGT. The V gene lost 3 bases and the J gene lost 3 bases, with 0 bases spanning the gap.

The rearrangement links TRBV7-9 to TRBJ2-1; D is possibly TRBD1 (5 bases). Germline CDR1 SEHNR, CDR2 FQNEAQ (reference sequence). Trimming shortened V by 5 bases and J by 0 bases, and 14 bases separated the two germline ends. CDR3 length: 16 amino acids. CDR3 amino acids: CASSRLQGSSYNEQFF. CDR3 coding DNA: TGTGCCAGCAGCCGACTCCAGGGTAGCTCCTACAATGAGCAGTTCTTC.

CDR3 nucleotide sequence: TGTGCCAGCACCTCACGGGCCCACAATGAGCAGTTCTTC. The encoded protein is CASTSRAHNEQFF. The gene calls are TRBV27 and TRBJ2-1; D ambiguous. Trimming removed 7 bases from V and 5 bases from J, with 12 bases in between. The CDR3 extends over 13 amino acids. Germline V gene sequence: CDR1 MNHEY, CDR2 SMNVEV (reference sequence).

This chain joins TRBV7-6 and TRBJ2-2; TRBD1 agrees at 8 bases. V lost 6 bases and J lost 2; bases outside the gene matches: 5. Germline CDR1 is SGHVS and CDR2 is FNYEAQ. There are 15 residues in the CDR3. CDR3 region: CASSSGTGNTGELFF. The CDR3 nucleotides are TGTGCCAGCAGTTCCGGGACAGGCAACACCGGGGAGCTGTTTTTT.

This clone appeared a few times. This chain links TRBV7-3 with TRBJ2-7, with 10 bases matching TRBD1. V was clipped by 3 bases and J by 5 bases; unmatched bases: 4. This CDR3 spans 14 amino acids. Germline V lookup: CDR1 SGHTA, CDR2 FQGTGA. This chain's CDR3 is CASSLDRGVDEQYF. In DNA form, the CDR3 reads TGTGCCAGCAGCTTGGACAGGGGGGTAGACGAGCAGTACTTC.

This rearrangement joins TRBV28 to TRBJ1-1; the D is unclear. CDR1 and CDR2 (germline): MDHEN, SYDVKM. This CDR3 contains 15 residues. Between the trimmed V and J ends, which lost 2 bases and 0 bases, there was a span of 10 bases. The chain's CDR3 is CASSLRAVMNTEAFF. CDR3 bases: TGTGCCAGCAGTTTACGGGCGGTTATGAACACTGAAGCTTTCTTT.

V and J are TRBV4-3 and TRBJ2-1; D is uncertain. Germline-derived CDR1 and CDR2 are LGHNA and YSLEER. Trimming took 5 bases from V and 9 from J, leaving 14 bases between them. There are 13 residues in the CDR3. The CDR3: CASSNYLGAEQFF. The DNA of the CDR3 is TGCGCCAGCAGCAACTACCTCGGTGCTGAGCAGTTCTTC.

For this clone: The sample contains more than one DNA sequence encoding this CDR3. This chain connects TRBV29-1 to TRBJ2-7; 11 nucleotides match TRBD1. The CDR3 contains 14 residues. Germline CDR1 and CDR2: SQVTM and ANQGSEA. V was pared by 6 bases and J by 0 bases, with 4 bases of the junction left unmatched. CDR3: CSVAGTGGSYEQYF. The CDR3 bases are TGCAGCGTCGCCGGGACAGGGGGCTCCTACGAGCAGTACTTC.

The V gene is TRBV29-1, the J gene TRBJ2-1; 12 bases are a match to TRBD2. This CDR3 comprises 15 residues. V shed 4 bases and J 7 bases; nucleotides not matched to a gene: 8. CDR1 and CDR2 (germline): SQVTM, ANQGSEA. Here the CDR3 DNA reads TGCAGCGTTGGTCGACTAGCGGGAGTAGGAAATGAGCAGTTCTTC. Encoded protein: CSVGRLAGVGNEQFF.

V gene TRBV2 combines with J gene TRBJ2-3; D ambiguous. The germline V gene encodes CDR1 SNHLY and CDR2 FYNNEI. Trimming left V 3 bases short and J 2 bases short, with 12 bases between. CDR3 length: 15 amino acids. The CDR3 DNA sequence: TGTGCCAGCAGTGATTCACAGCTTTACACAGATACGCAGTATTTT. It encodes CASSDSQLYTDTQYF.

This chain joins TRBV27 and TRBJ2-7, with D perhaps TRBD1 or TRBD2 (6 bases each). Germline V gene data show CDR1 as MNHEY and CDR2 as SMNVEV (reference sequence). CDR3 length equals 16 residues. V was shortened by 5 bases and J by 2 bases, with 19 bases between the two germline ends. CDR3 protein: CASSITGTAVAYEQYF. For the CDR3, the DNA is TGTGCCAGCAGTATAACAGGGACTGCCGTCGCCTACGAGCAGTACTTC.

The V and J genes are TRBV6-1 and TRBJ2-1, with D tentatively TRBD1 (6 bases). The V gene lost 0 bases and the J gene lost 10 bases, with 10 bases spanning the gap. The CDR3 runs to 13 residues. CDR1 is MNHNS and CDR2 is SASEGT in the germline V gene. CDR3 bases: TGTGCCAGCAGTGAAGCGGGGGCCGCAGAGCAGTTCTTC. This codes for CASSEAGAAEQFF.

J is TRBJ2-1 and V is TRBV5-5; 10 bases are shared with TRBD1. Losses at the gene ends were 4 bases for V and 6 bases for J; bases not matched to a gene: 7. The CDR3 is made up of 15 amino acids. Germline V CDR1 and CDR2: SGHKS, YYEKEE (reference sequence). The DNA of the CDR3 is TGTGCCAGCAGCCAGGGACAGGGGATGAGCAATGAGCAGTTCTTC. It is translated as CASSQGQGMSNEQFF.